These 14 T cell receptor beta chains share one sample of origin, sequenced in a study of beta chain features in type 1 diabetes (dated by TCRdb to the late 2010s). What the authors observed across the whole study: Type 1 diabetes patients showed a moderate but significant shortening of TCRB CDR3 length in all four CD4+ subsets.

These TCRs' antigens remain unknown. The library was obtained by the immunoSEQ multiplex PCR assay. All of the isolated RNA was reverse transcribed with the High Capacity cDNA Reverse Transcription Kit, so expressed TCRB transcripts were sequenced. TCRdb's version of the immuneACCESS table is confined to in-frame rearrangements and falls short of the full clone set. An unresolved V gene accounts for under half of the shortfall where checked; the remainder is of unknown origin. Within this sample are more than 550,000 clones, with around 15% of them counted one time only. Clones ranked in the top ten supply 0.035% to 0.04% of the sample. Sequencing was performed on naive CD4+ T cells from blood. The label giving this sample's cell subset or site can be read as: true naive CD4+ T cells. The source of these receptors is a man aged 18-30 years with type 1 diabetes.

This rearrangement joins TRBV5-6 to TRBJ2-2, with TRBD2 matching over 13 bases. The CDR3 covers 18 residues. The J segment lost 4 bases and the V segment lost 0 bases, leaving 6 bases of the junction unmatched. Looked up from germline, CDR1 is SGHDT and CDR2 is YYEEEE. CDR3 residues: CASSLAGTSGKPTGELFF. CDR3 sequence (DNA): TGTGCCAGCAGCTTGGCAGGGACTAGCGGGAAACCCACCGGGGAGCTGTTTTTT. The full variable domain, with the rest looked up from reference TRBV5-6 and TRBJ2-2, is DAGVTQSPTHLIKTRGQQVTLRCSPKSGHDTVSWYQQALGQGPQFIFQYYEEEERQRGNFPDRFSGHQFPNYSSELNVNALLLGDSALYLCASSLAGTSGKPTGELFFGEGSRLTVL.

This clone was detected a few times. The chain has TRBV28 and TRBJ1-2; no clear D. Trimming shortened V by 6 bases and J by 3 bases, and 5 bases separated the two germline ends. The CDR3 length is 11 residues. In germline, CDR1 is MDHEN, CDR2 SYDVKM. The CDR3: CASRGYYGYTF. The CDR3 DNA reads TGTGCCAGCAGGGGGTACTATGGCTACACCTTC.

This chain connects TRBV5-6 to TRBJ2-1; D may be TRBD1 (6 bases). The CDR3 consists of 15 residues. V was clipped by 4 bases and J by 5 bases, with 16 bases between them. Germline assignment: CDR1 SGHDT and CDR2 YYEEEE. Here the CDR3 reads CASSAPRGQDNEQFF. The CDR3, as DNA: TGTGCCAGCAGCGCACCCAGGGGTCAAGACAATGAGCAGTTCTTC.

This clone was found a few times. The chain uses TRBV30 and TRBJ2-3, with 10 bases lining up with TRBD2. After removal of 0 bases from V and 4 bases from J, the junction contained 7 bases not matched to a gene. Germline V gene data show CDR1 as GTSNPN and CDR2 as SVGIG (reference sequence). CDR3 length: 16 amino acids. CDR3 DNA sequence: TGTGCCTGGAGTGTATCGGCTAGCGGGAGTTCAGATACGCAGTATTTT. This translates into CAWSVSASGSSDTQYF.

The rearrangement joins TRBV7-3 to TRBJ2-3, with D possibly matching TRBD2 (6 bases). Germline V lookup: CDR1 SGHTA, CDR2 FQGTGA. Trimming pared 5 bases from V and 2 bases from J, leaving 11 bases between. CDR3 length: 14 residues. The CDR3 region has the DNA TGTGCCAGCAGCGAGGGGACTTTCACAGATACGCAGTATTTT. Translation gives CASSEGTFTDTQYF.

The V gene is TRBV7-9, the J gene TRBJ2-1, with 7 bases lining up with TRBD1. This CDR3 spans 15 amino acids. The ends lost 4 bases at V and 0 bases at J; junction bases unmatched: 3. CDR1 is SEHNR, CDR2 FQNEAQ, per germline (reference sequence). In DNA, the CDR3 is TGTGCCAGCAGCTACAGGGGAGTCTCCTACAATGAGCAGTTCTTC. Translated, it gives CASSYRGVSYNEQFF.

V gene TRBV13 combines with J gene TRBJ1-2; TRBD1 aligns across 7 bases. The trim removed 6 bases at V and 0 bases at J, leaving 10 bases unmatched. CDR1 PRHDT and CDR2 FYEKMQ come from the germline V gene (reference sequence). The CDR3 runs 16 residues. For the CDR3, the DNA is TGTGCCAGCAGGCGGCCACAGGGGTGGGCTAACTATGGCTACACCTTC. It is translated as CASRRPQGWANYGYTF.

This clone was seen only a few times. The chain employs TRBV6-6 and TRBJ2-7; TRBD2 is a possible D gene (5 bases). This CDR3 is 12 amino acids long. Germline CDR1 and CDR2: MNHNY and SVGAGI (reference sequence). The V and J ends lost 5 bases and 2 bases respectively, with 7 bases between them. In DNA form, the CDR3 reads TGTGCCAGCAGTATACTAGCCTACGAGCAGTACTTC. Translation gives CASSILAYEQYF.

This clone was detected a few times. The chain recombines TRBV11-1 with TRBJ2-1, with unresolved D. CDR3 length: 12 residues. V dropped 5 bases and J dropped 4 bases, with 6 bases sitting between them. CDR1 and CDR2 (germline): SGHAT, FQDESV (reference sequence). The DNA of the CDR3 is TGTGCCAGCAGCCCCTTATACAATGAGCAGTTCTTC. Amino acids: CASSPLYNEQFF.

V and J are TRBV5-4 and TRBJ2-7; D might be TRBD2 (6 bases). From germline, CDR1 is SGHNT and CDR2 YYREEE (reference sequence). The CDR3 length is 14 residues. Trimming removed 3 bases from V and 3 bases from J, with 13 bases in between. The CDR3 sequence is CASSSGTDDYEQYF. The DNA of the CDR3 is TGTGCCAGCAGCTCGGGGACTGACGACTACGAGCAGTACTTC.

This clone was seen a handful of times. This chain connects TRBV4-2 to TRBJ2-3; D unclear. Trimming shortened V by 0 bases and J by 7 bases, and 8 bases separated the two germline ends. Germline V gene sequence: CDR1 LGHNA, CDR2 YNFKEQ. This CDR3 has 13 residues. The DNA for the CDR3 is TGTGCCAGCAGCCAAGAGAAGGGAAATACGCAGTATTTT. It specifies CASSQEKGNTQYF.

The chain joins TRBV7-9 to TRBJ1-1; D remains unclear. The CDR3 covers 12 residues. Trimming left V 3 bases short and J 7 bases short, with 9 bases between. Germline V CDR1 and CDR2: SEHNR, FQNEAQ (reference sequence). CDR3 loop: CASSLDLGEAFF. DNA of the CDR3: TGTGCCAGCAGCTTGGACCTGGGTGAAGCTTTCTTT. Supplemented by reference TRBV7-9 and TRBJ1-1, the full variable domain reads DTGVSQNPRHKITKRGQNVTFRCDPISEHNRLYWYRQTLGQGPEFLTYFQNEAQLEKSRLLSDRFSAERPKGSFSTLEIQRTEQGDSAMYLCASSLDLGEAFFGQGTRLTVV.

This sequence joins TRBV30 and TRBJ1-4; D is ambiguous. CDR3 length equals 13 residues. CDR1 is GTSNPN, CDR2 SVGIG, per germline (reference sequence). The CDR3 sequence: CARTGPEAEKLFF. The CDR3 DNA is TGTGCGAGAACCGGGCCGGAGGCTGAAAAACTGTTTTTT.

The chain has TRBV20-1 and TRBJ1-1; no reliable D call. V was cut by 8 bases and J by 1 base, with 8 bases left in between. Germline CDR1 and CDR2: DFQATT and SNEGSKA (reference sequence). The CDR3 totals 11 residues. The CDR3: CSQTANTEAFF. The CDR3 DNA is TGCAGTCAGACGGCGAACACTGAAGCTTTCTTT.